The 13 T cell receptor beta chains given below trace back to one sample, sequenced in a study of STAT5B mutations in CD4+ large granular lymphocyte leukemia. The data were produced by immunoSEQ multiplex PCR, yet TCRdb's version contains in-frame clones alone and is incomplete. The data contain 32,000 or so clones, around 85% of them singletons. Sequencing was done on a sample of CD4+ T cells from blood buffy coats. All receptors derive from a human donor in good health.

The chain has TRBV28 and TRBJ1-1, with a possible D match to TRBD1 (6 bases). Germline CDR1 reads MDHEN; CDR2 reads SYDVKM. This CDR3 contains 16 residues. V was clipped by 4 bases and J by 7 bases, with 22 bases between them. CDR3 DNA: TGTGCCAGCAGTTCCCCGATTAGCAGGGGCCGCCTTGAAGCTTTCTTT. Amino acids: CASSSPISRGRLEAFF.

This clone was seen more than once but under ten times. The chain employs TRBV6-5 and TRBJ2-1; TRBD2 matches at 9 bases. CDR1 is MNHEY and CDR2 is SVGAGI in the germline V gene. This CDR3 contains 16 residues. V lost 2 bases to trimming and J lost 4 bases; unmatched junction nucleotides: 6. In DNA form, the CDR3 reads TGTGCCAGCAGTTACCTTCGCGGGGGGGCTTACAATGAGCAGTTCTTC. This encodes CASSYLRGGAYNEQFF.

This clone was recorded only once. The rearrangement joins TRBV19 to TRBJ1-6; TRBD1 matches 7 bases. After removal of 6 bases from V and 4 bases from J, the junction contained 9 bases not matched to a gene. The germline gives CDR1 LNHDA, CDR2 SQIVND (reference sequence). The CDR3 runs to 16 residues. The CDR3 coding sequence is TGTGCCAGTAGCTTAGGTACGGGACAGTATAATTCACCCCTCCACTTT. Its protein product is CASSLGTGQYNSPLHF.

The J gene is TRBJ2-5, the V gene TRBV10-1, with 8 bases that match TRBD2. V lost 10 bases and J lost 2; bases outside the gene matches: 15. Germline V gives CDR1 WNHNN, CDR2 SYGVQD (reference sequence). The CDR3 is 16 amino acids. CDR3 bases: TGCGCCAATCCGAAACTTAGCGGGGAGGCACAAGAGACCCAGTACTTC. Translating gives CANPKLSGEAQETQYF.

J is TRBJ2-3 and V is TRBV7-2; D call uncertain. Trimming cost V 5 bases and J 2 bases, with 8 bases left between them. This CDR3 has 13 residues. CDR1 and CDR2 (germline): SGHTA, FQGNSA. The CDR3 region is CASSQMNTDTQYF. The CDR3, as DNA: TGTGCCAGCAGCCAGATGAACACAGATACGCAGTATTTT.

This clone was recorded once. The chain employs TRBV5-4 and TRBJ1-3; TRBD1 matches 8 bases. Trimming at V came to 3 bases and at J to 0 bases, leaving 2 bases not matched to a gene. The germline gives CDR1 SGHNT, CDR2 YYREEE (reference sequence). CDR3 length: 15 amino acids. The CDR3 nucleotides are TGTGCCAGCAGCTCGGACAGGGACTCTGGAAACACCATATATTTT. Protein sequence: CASSSDRDSGNTIYF.

This chain connects TRBV28 to TRBJ1-2; D remains ambiguous. The germline V and J ends were trimmed by 5 bases and 13 bases, with 14 bases remaining between them. Per germline, CDR1 MDHEN and CDR2 SYDVKM. The CDR3 is 11 amino acids. The DNA for the CDR3 is TGTGCCAGCAGTCCTGGTTATTTCGCCACCTTC. As protein: CASSPGYFATF.

This chain links TRBV7-6 with TRBJ1-1; 12 nucleotides match TRBD1. The length of the CDR3 is 14 residues. Per germline, CDR1 SGHVS and CDR2 FNYEAQ. With 5 bases clipped from V and 7 bases from J, the junction kept 5 bases outside the gene matches. CDR3 in amino acids: CASSGGTGGSEAFF. CDR3 DNA: TGTGCCAGCAGCGGGGGGACAGGGGGCAGTGAAGCTTTCTTT.

The chain employs TRBV5-1 and TRBJ2-1, with D tentatively TRBD1 (7 bases). The V gene lost 4 bases and the J gene lost 8 bases, with 22 bases spanning the gap. CDR3 length equals 16 residues. Germline V lookup: CDR1 SGHRS, CDR2 YFSETQ. In nucleotides, the CDR3 is TGCGCCAGCAGCCTGGATGGGAGGACAGGCGGGGATGAGCAGTTCTTC. Translated: CASSLDGRTGGDEQFF.

The chain couples TRBV4-3 to TRBJ2-2; 9 bases agree with TRBD1. Unmatched junction bases numbered 4, after V lost 2 bases and J lost 6 bases. This CDR3 is 15 amino acids long. The germline gives CDR1 LGHNA, CDR2 YSLEER. The CDR3 DNA reads as TGCGCCAGCAGCCAACCGGGACAGGGACCCGGGGAGCTGTTTTTT. Its translation is CASSQPGQGPGELFF.

In this sample, this clone turned up a few times. V and J are TRBV2 and TRBJ1-1; the D is unclear. CDR1 is SNHLY and CDR2 is FYNNEI in the germline V gene. Trimming pared 1 base from V and 10 bases from J, leaving 13 bases between. The CDR3 contains 13 residues. This chain's CDR3 is CASSEGFRGVAFF. Here the CDR3 DNA reads TGTGCCAGCAGTGAAGGCTTCCGGGGAGTAGCTTTCTTT.

This clone has a single count. The genes are TRBV10-3 and TRBJ2-2; 9 nucleotides agree with TRBD1. Germline CDR1 and CDR2: ENHRY and SYGVKD. V was clipped by 3 bases and J by 4 bases; unmatched bases: 9. The CDR3 is made up of 17 amino acids. The CDR3 sequence is CAISDQRLGQGTGELFF. The CDR3 DNA follows: TGTGCCATCAGTGACCAACGGCTGGGACAGGGCACCGGGGAGCTGTTTTTT.

The chain employs TRBV13 and TRBJ2-1, with D unclear. The CDR3 sequence is 15 residues long. Germline values: CDR1 PRHDT, CDR2 FYEKMQ (reference sequence). The ends were cut back, 0 bases at V and 3 bases at J, with 9 bases in the middle. CDR3 in DNA: TGTGCCAGCAGCTTAGGAGGGTTAGGCTACAATGAGCAGTTCTTC. Its protein is CASSLGGLGYNEQFF.